This TCR beta chain stems from a study of PD-1 blockade in classical Hodgkin lymphoma (dated by TCRdb to about 2020). Turning to the overall study: Nivolumab dosing was 3 mg/kg intravenously every 2 weeks, continuing until either disease progression or unacceptable toxicity. To define a peripheral blood immune signature of response to PD-1 blockade in classical Hodgkin lymphoma, the study combined TCR beta sequencing with CyTOF. General study outcomes and caveats: The study was limited to a single clinical trial cohort, and causes of repertoire differences, possibly disease activity or prior therapy, remained undefined. A significant rise by C4D1 was seen in CD4+ but not CD8+ TCR diversity (p=0.0027 vs p=0.16), with the rise being most apparent in complete responders (p=0.02). Baseline TCR diversity was reported as lower in newly diagnosed patients than in healthy donors, and lower still in relapsed/refractory patients. Lower diversity was seen in patients whose nivolumab began less than 1 year after ASCT, and these patients were left out of later analyses so that immune reconstitution would not confound the results. Trial patients achieving complete response had baseline diversity similar to newly diagnosed patients, whereas partial responders and progressors had significantly lower diversity.

Comment on this clone: Its antigen is not yet known. Qualities for individual bases were not recorded, and no much larger clone is one base off.

The Qiagen DNeasy kit was used to extract genomic DNA from unsorted PBMCs and from the negatively selected CD4+ and CD8+ fractions. TCR beta CDR3 regions were amplified by immunoSEQ multiplex PCR using primers annealing to V and J segments. Amplification bias was minimized using a synthetic immune receptor repertoire, and residual bias was removed computationally after sequencing. The paper's processing steps were these. Custom Python scripts were used to quantify repertoire diversity as the Shannon entropy index. The unsorted, CD4+ and CD8+ repertoires were each analyzed separately, with the exception of combined analyses, where CD4+ and CD8+ sequences were merged in silico. Clonal expansion was defined as at least a 2-fold frequency increase after treatment relative to C1D1, with a pseudocount of 0.5 for undetected baseline clones. Clones with 0 or 1 copy at C1D1 were defined as singleton clones, while clones with 2 or more copies were defined as non-singleton clones. Clones expanded in unsorted samples were annotated as CD4+, CD8+ or unknown by matching protein sequences in sorted samples from the same patient. Diversity changes from C1D1 to C4D1 were tested in paired samples using Wilcoxon tests. The table was pulled from immuneACCESS by TCRdb, which kept in-frame rearrangements only. Such tables lose some clones; where checked, under half of the loss comes from unresolved V genes, and the rest has no known cause. The V and J calls and clone size come from that table; D and trimming were worked out from the DNA. In all, the sample holds fewer than 75,000 clones, and more than 75% of those were seen once. The ten largest clones add up to roughly 5.4% of the sample.

The germline V gene provides CDR1 SNHLY and CDR2 FYNNEI. Measured from the cysteine to the phenylalanine, the CDR3 is 16 residues long. Just CDR3 DNA is preserved here, 48 bases in frame from base 1. At the junction V is shortened by 7 bases and J by 5 bases; bases outside the gene matches: 11. The time point label, read with the paper, signifies: cycle 2 day 1 (C2D1) of nivolumab. Every trial patient had relapsed following autologous stem cell transplantation, and prior brentuximab vedotin exposure was what differed among cohorts A, B and C. A total of fewer than 70 patients with relapsed/refractory classical Hodgkin lymphoma made up the trial cohort, and each patient's best overall response was complete response, partial response or progressive disease. In the multi-cohort phase II CheckMate 205 trial, trial patients received single-agent nivolumab. An independent review committee assessed best overall response by applying the 2007 International Working Group response criteria. PBMCs from the trial were collected at three points: immediately before nivolumab initiation (C1D1), and during therapy at cycle 2 day 1 and cycle 4 day 1. After peripheral blood was drawn into 8 mL Vacutainer Cell Preparation Tubes, PBMCs were isolated by centrifugation and then cryopreserved.

The chain employs TRBV2 and TRBJ2-1; the central 10 bases match TRBD2. The material was peripheral blood mononuclear cells (PBMCs), obtained before the second cycle of nivolumab. This receptor was obtained from a human donor with classical Hodgkin lymphoma. The CDR3 region has the sequence CASIPKRGGTNNEQFF. The bases are TGTGCCAGCATTCCAAAGCGGGGGGGAACTAACAATGAGCAGTTCTTC. This CDR3, with the reference TRBV2 and TRBJ2-1 proteins standing in past its ends, gives the full variable domain EPEVTQTPSHQVTQMGQEVILRCVPISNHLYFYWYRQILGQKVEFLVSFYNNEISEKSEIFDDQFSVERPDGSNFTLKIRSTKLEDSAMYFCASIPKRGGTNNEQFFGPGTRLTVL.